Sequencing of this TCR beta chain was carried out in a study of shared clonotypes between healthy human individuals (dated by TCRdb to the early 2020s). In terms of the full investigation: The cohort included three men and a couple of women between 18 and 49 years of age. To estimate repertoire size and how much clonotypes are shared between individuals, the study performed deep sequencing of blood TCR repertoires from roughly five healthy adults. To increase sequencing depth and limit assay-specific biases, TCR repertoire library preparation and sequencing were carried out by different laboratories using diverse techniques. Per donor, leukapheresis produced somewhere between about 0.9 and 9 billion PBMCs. For each donor, CD4 naive and CD4 memory were each run on three plates, CD8 naive on two plates, and CD8 memory on one plate.

The donors were healthy, HIV-negative adults who had no recently reported acute infections or vaccinations. All donors were Caucasian adults living in Nashville, Tennessee, USA. CD4+ T cells were enriched by magnetic negative selection; naive cells were then positively selected on CD45RA, and the negative fraction formed the memory subset. Blood was obtained by leukapheresis, after which PBMCs were separated by Ficoll-Histopaque density gradient centrifugation and cryopreserved in liquid nitrogen vapor phase. Analytical flow cytometry was used to check the purity and quantity of each magnetically sorted T cell population. Genomic DNA was isolated from each sorted fraction and quantified by UV absorbance on a Nanodrop 2000c. The study at large found these results: Larger estimated clonotype richness was generally found for naive subsets than for memory subsets. Higher generation probabilities were observed for clonotypes shared by all four sorted-subset donors than for non-shared clonotypes. Rarefaction of sorted-subset datasets indicated incomplete sequencing despite the large sequencing depth. About 5% of naive CD4, around 3.6% of naive CD8, about 2.4% of memory CD4, and roughly 0.4% of memory CD8 clonotypes were shared across a few donors. Based on pairwise subsampling, the degree of clonotype sharing among donors was expected to be affected by sequencing depth. Sampling was limited to blood, and TCR repertoires in tissue likely differ from TCR repertoires in blood. Because the study included a small number of donors, the genetic and exposure-history diversity represented was limited.

On this clone: Its antigen specificity is not known. No per-base quality is available; no much larger clone lies one base away.

The germline V gene yields SGHTA for CDR1 and FQGNSA for CDR2. The cysteine opens and the phenylalanine closes a CDR3 of 14 amino acids. Kept here is only the CDR3 DNA, which spans 42 bases and is read in frame from base 1. Trimming leaves V shorter by 1 base and J shorter by 4 bases, with the junction holding 2 bases beyond the gene matches. Using the deep immunoSEQ assay, TCR CDR3 regions were amplified from genomic DNA by multiplex PCR. Extracted genomic DNA from each cell subset was distributed evenly across all wells of several immunoSEQ 96-well plates, and each plate was treated as a replicate. Each replicate PCR for sorted subsets received roughly 0.2 ug genomic DNA, equal to some 32,000 T cell genomes. Purified libraries were quantified with a Qubit 3.0 fluorometer, sized on a Bioanalyzer 2100, and re-quantified with the KAPA Library Quantification kit. Each immunoSEQ 96-well plate was sequenced on its own single-read 150-cycle Illumina NextSeq 550 flow cell. The original pipeline was this. Because only junctional sequences without quality scores were contained in the immunoSEQ output, filtering matching that applied to full-length reads could not be performed. Sequences were annotated with PyIR, a Python wrapper for IgBLAST v1.9, using IMGT germline references to assign V/J genes and CDR3. Reads were filtered out if the reads had weak V/J assignments (E-value above 1e-6), no CDR3, stop codons, out-of-frame junctions, or ambiguous translated residues. A V3J clonotype was defined by an identical inferred V gene, J gene, and CDR3 amino acid sequence. Percentage overlap between repertoires was computed as shared unique clonotypes divided by the size of the smaller repertoire. Repertoire richness was assessed with RTK rarefaction, the Chao1 estimator, and Recon v2.1 estimates of unobserved clonotypes. Generation probabilities for all TCRbeta clonotypes obtained by the gDNA method from several donors were computed using OLGA. Not all clones reach the TCRdb copy of this immuneACCESS table, which keeps in-frame sequences only. Checked studies attribute under half of the gap to unresolved V genes and leave the rest unexplained. Clone size and the V and J calls come from that table; the DNA yielded D and trimming. The sample yields around 1.4 million clones; approximately 98.5% were counted once. In total, the top ten clones hold under 0.45% of the sample.

The receptor comes from a young man in good health. The rearrangement joined TRBV7-2 to TRBJ2-3, with 7 bases in between that match TRBD2. The sequenced sample consisted of naive CD4+ T cells sorted from blood. This specimen's cell subset or site label, per the study, means: CD45RA+ positively selected. The CDR3 in this case is CASSLGEGADTQYF. The DNA sequence follows: TGTGCCAGCAGCTTAGGGGAGGGTGCAGATACGCAGTATTTT. Reference TRBV7-2 and TRBJ2-3 genes cover what lies past the CDR3, so the full variable domain is GAGVSQSPSNKVTEKGKDVELRCDPISGHTALYWYRQSLGQGLEFLIYFQGNSAPDKSGLPSDRFSAERTGGSVSTLTIQRTQQEDSAVYLCASSLGEGADTQYFGPGTRLTVL.